The clone carrying this TCR beta chain occurred many times. Its target is not known. Diagnoses used clinical symptoms, serum thyroxine and TRAb, thyroid ultrasound and orbital computed tomography. This entry is derived from a study of T cells in Graves' hyperthyroidism and ophthalmopathy. At the level of the study: At initial diagnosis, before any treatment had begun, peripheral blood was obtained. Study-level results: By a 13 V-J model, ophthalmopathy was set apart from stable hyperthyroidism. Among clonotypes expanded in thyroid above 0.001, most were also found in blood.

Germline V CDR1 and CDR2: SGHRS, YFSETQ. The CDR3 contains 14 residues. Between the trimmed V and J ends, which lost 5 bases and 2 bases, there was a span of 14 bases. TCR beta CDR3 regions were amplified from RNA. During a first-round RT-PCR of the TCR CDR3, the HTBI primer set was used. Using its own MiXCR run on the multiplex PCR reads, TCRdb lists one record per CDR3 protein. The table lists about half a million distinct CDR3 sequences, around 22% of them singletons. The chain employs TRBV5-1 and TRBJ2-7; D is perhaps TRBD1 (6 bases). The sequence was obtained from a woman aged 25 to 39 with Graves' ophthalmopathy. The sequenced material came from blood. The CDR3 spells CASRSRTATYEQYF. CDR3 in DNA: TGCGCCAGCAGATCGAGGACAGCCACCTACGAGCAGTACTTC.